The present entry profiles one TCR beta chain with its context. Its matching antigen is unknown. V trimming: 4 bases; J trimming: 5 bases; junction bases outside the gene matches: 15. In germline, CDR1 is SGHRS, CDR2 YFSETQ. This CDR3 is 17 amino acids long. These data are taken from a study of T cells in localized non-small cell lung cancer. Whole-study results and caveats: Longer overall survival was seen with higher T cell density measured in blood. Heterogeneity is still possible, as just one tumor region was sequenced. Peak T cell clonality was found in uninvolved adjacent lung, exceeding tumor. Researchers found a median around 59 of the top 100 tumor clones in adjacent lung.

Sequencing used immunoSEQ multiplex PCR; TCRdb keeps in-frame clones, though not all of them. The sample includes around 90,000 clones, over 70% of them seen just once. Sequencing used PBMCs, obtained before any cancer treatment. The chain carries TRBV5-1 and TRBJ2-1, with 7 bases identical to TRBD1. This receptor was obtained from a man between 40 and 70 years old with stage II squamous cell lung carcinoma. The CDR3 is CASSVSLGTATNNEQFF. CDR3 sequence (DNA): TGCGCCAGCAGCGTAAGCCTTGGGACAGCTACTAACAATGAGCAGTTCTTC.